One and the same sample provided the 16 T cell receptor beta chains below, sequenced in a study of high-grade serous ovarian cancer treatment subgroups. Sequenced by immunoSEQ multiplex PCR; TCRdb stores in-frame clones only, minus some. The table lists approximately 920 clones, roughly 80% of them singletons. The tumor samples were collected prior to definitive surgery or chemotherapy. Input material: tumor tissue. These TCRs come from a human donor with high-grade serous ovarian cancer.

This clone occurred a few times. V usage is TRBV10-3 and J usage is TRBJ1-2; D is unresolved. CDR1 is ENHRY, CDR2 SYGVKD, per germline. Trimming shortened V by 7 bases and J by 0 bases, and 15 bases separated the two germline ends. The CDR3 spans 15 residues. The CDR3: CAINKSREPNYGYTF. CDR3 nucleotides: TGTGCCATCAATAAGTCACGGGAGCCTAACTATGGCTACACCTTC.

V gene TRBV6-6 combines with J gene TRBJ2-5; TRBD1 aligns across 7 bases. Germline V lookup: CDR1 MNHNY, CDR2 SVGAGI (reference sequence). This CDR3 has 13 amino acids. The ends lost 6 bases at V and 5 bases at J; junction bases unmatched: 6. CDR3 sequence: CASSSYRGETQYF. For the CDR3, the DNA is TGTGCCAGCAGCTCATACAGGGGCGAGACCCAGTACTTC.

The V and J genes are TRBV19 and TRBJ2-1, with 10 bases fitting TRBD2. The CDR3 is made up of 15 amino acids. V shed 10 bases and J 0 bases; nucleotides not matched to a gene: 6. Germline V gives CDR1 LNHDA, CDR2 SQIVND (reference sequence). The CDR3 DNA reads as TGTGCCACTTACCCTAGCGGGAGCTCCTACAATGAGCAGTTCTTC. Amino acids: CATYPSGSSYNEQFF.

The chain has TRBV28 and TRBJ2-5, with 7 bases identical to TRBD2. TRBJ2-7 matches the DNA end more closely, so the J call is doubtful. The CDR3 runs 15 residues. The germline V gene has CDR1 MDHEN and CDR2 SYDVKM. CDR3 protein: CASSYGLVLSYEQYF. CDR3 nucleotide sequence: TGTGCCAGCAGTTACGGACTAGTGTTGAGCTACGAGCAGTACTTC.

The rearrangement joins TRBV28 to TRBJ2-7; D is undetermined. The CDR3 sequence is 12 residues long. Per germline, CDR1 MDHEN and CDR2 SYDVKM. Trimming took off 3 bases at V and 4 bases at J, with 7 bases between the two ends. The CDR3 protein is CASSFSRYEQYF. For the CDR3, the DNA is TGTGCCAGCAGTTTTTCGCGGTACGAGCAGTACTTC.

The chain uses TRBV20-1 and TRBJ1-1; D not resolved. The CDR3 extends over 9 amino acids. Germline V lookup: CDR1 DFQATT, CDR2 SNEGSKA (reference sequence). V was cut by 2 bases and J by 7 bases, with 2 bases left in between. CDR3 amino acids: CSARNEAFF. The CDR3 region has the DNA TGCAGTGCTAGAAATGAAGCTTTCTTT.

The chain joins TRBV6-6 to TRBJ1-3, with 7 bases fitting TRBD1. This CDR3 is built from 15 residues. The germline V gene has CDR1 MNHNY and CDR2 SVGAGI (reference sequence). After removal of 5 bases from V and 1 base from J, the junction contained 5 bases not matched to a gene. The CDR3 DNA is TGTGCCAGCAGTACACCGACAGGGTCTGGAAACACCATATATTTT. Its translation: CASSTPTGSGNTIYF.

J is TRBJ2-7 and V is TRBV6-6, with TRBD2 matching 10 bases. The J segment lost 7 bases and the V segment lost 10 bases, leaving 10 bases of the junction unmatched. The CDR3 has 13 amino acids. Germline CDR1 MNHNY, CDR2 SVGAGI (reference sequence). DNA for the CDR3: TGTGCCACTTCTAGCGGGAGTCCGGGAGAGCAGTACTTC. As protein: CATSSGSPGEQYF.

In this sample, this clone turned up a few times. CDR3 sequence reads: CASTPARSGRYTF. The CDR3 bases are TGTGCCAGCACCCCCGCCAGGAGCGGCCGCTACACCTTC. The V call is TRBV13, the J call TRBJ1-2; D is unclear. The V end lost 7 bases, the J end lost 9 bases, and 18 bases lay between the germline ends. The CDR3 sequence is 13 residues long. Per the germline V gene, CDR1 is PRHDT and CDR2 is FYEKMQ (reference sequence).

The chain recombines TRBV5-4 with TRBJ2-3, with no clear D. V lost 4 bases to trimming and J lost 2 bases, with 8 bases between them. The germline V gene has CDR1 SGHNT and CDR2 YYREEE (reference sequence). CDR3 size: 13 residues. CDR3 sequence: CASSPTPTDTQYF. CDR3 nucleotides: TGTGCCAGCAGCCCCACTCCCACAGATACGCAGTATTTT.

V and J are TRBV18 and TRBJ2-3, with TRBD2 identical over 8 bases. There are 15 residues in the CDR3. J was trimmed by 5 bases and V by 8 bases; bases with no gene match: 12. Germline V gives CDR1 KGHSH, CDR2 LQKENI. This CDR3 reads CASALLAAQEDTQYF. CDR3 nucleotides: TGTGCCAGCGCCCTACTAGCGGCCCAGGAAGATACGCAGTATTTT.

V is TRBV5-4 and J is TRBJ2-4; 9 bases match TRBD1. Germline V gene data show CDR1 as SGHNT and CDR2 as YYREEE (reference sequence). Trimming took 4 bases from V and 8 from J; bases not matched to a gene: 7. This CDR3 is built from 14 residues. The CDR3 reads CASSPDRGRDIQYF. CDR3 DNA sequence: TGTGCCAGCAGCCCGGACAGGGGTCGGGACATTCAGTACTTC. Filled out from reference TRBV5-4 and TRBJ2-4, the complete variable domain reads ETGVTQSPTHLIKTRGQQVTLRCSSQSGHNTVSWYQQALGQGPQFIFQYYREEENGRGNFPPRFSGLQFPNYSSELNVNALELDDSALYLCASSPDRGRDIQYFGAGTRLSVL.

The chain links TRBV5-1 to TRBJ1-1, with 8 bases matching TRBD1. There are 14 residues in the CDR3. The V gene's germline CDR1 is SGHRS and CDR2 YFSETQ. V gave up 2 bases and J gave up 5 bases; unmatched junction bases: 5. CDR3 residues: CASSLAGGGTEAFF. For the CDR3, the DNA is TGCGCCAGCAGCTTAGCAGGGGGCGGGACTGAAGCTTTCTTT. The variable domain in full, completed from reference TRBV5-1 and TRBJ1-1, reads KAGVTQTPRYLIKTRGQQVTLSCSPISGHRSVSWYQQTPGQGLQFLFEYFSETQRNKGNFPGRFSGRQFSNSRSEMNVSTLELGDSALYLCASSLAGGGTEAFFGQGTRLTVV.

This sequence joins TRBV28 and TRBJ2-3; D is unclear. Germline CDR1 is MDHEN and CDR2 is SYDVKM. CDR3 size: 12 residues. Trimming pared 7 bases from V and 3 bases from J, leaving 8 bases between. The CDR3 DNA reads TGTGCCAGCATAGATTGGACAGATACGCAGTATTTT. Its translation: CASIDWTDTQYF.

The CDR3 protein is CASSYHRGNGNTIYF. The CDR3 DNA sequence: TGTGCCAGCAGTTATCACAGGGGGAATGGAAACACCATATATTTT. The V gene is TRBV6-4, the J gene TRBJ1-3, with TRBD1 matching 8 bases. This CDR3 has 15 residues. Per germline, CDR1 MRHNA and CDR2 SNTAGT. V shed 5 bases, J shed 3 bases, and the junction held 6 bases outside the gene matches.

This chain uses TRBV5-4 with TRBJ2-3; D assignment may be TRBD1 or TRBD2 (5 bases each). Germline V gene lookup returns CDR1 SGHNT and CDR2 YYREEE (reference sequence). The CDR3 is 16 residues long. The V end was cut by 0 bases, the J end by 2 bases, with 13 bases between. CDR3 DNA sequence: TGTGCCAGCAGCTTGGTCGTGAGGGGATCCACAGATACGCAGTATTTT. The encoded protein is CASSLVVRGSTDTQYF.